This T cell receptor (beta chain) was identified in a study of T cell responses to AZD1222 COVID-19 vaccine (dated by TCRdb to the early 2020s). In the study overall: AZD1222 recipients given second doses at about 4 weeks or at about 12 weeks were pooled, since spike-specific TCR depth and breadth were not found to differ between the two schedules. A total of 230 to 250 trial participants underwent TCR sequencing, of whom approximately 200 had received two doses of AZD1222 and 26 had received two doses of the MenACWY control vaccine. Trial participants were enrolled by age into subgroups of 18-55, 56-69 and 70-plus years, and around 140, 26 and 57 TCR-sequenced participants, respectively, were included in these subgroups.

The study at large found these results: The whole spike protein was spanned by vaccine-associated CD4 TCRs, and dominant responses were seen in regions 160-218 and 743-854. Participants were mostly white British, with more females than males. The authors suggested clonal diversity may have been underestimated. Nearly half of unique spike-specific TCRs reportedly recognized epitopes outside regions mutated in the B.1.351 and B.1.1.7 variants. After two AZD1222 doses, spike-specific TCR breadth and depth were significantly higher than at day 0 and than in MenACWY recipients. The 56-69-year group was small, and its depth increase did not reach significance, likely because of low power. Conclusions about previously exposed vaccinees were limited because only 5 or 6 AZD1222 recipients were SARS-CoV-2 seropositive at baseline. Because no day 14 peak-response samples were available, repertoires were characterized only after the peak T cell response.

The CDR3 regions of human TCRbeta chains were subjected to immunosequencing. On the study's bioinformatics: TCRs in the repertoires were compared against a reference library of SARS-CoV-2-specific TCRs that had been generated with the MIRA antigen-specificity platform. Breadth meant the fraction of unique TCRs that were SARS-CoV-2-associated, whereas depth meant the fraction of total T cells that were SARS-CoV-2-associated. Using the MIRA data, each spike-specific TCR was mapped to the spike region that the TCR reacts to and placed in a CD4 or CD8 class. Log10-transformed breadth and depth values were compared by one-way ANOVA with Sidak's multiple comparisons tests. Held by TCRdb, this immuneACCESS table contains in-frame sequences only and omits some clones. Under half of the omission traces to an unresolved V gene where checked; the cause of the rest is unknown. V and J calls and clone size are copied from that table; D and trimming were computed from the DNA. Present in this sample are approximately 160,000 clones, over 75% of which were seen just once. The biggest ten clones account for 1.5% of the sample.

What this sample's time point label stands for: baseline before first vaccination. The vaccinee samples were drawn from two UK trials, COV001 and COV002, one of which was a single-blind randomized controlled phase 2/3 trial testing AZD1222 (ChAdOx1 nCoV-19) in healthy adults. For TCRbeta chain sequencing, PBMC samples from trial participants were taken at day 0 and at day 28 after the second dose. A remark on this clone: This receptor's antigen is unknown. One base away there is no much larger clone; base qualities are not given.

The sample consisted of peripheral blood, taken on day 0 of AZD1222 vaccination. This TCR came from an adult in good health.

The nucleotide sequence reads as follows: TGCGCCAGCAGCCGGGGACAGTTTATGAACACTGAAGCTTTCTTT. It codes for CASSRGQFMNTEAFF. The chain couples TRBV5-1 to TRBJ1-1; 7 middle bases align to TRBD1. Trimming takes 4 bases off V and 0 bases off J; junction bases not matched to a gene: 6. The CDR3 sequence holds 15 residues, the cysteine and phenylalanine included. CDR3 DNA only is kept here, 45 bases in frame from base 1. CDR1 and CDR2, per the germline V gene, are SGHRS and YFSETQ.